Listed here are 21 T cell receptor beta chains from one sample, sequenced in a study of blood T cell repertoires in COVID-19. The data were produced by immunoSEQ multiplex PCR, yet TCRdb's version contains in-frame clones alone and is incomplete. Among tens of thousands of clones, 75% to 95% were seen once, and the ten largest hold 2% to 2.5%. The specimen was peripheral blood. The receptor set was obtained from a man between 60 and 75 years old with acute or convalescent COVID-19.

This chain uses TRBV12-3 or TRBV12-4 with TRBJ2-1; D is unclear. CDR3 size: 10 residues. V lost 8 bases and J 9 bases, leaving 8 bases between the germline ends. CDR3 coding DNA: TGTGCCAGCGGATCGGGTGAGCAGTTCTTC. This encodes CASGSGEQFF.

The V and J genes are TRBV7-2 and TRBJ2-7, with a tentative D call TRBD1 (5 bases). Trimming pared 5 bases from V and 4 bases from J, leaving 12 bases between. This CDR3 spans 13 amino acids. Germline CDR1 reads SGHTA; CDR2 reads FQGNSA. In DNA, the CDR3 is TGTGCCAGCAGCCCACAGACAGCGTACGAGCAGTACTTC. Residues: CASSPQTAYEQYF.

V is TRBV28 and J is TRBJ1-5, with 8 bases that match TRBD1. The V gene end was trimmed by 6 bases and the J gene end by 6 bases; junction bases not matched to a gene: 10. CDR1 and CDR2 (germline): MDHEN, SYDVKM. There are 15 residues in the CDR3. As DNA, the CDR3 is TGTGCCAGCAGCCCTTTGACAGGGACAGGTCAGCCCCAGCATTTT. Its translation is CASSPLTGTGQPQHF.

The genes are TRBV4-1 and TRBJ2-7, with a tentative D call TRBD1 (6 bases). CDR1 and CDR2 from the germline V gene are MGHRA and YSYEKL. Trimming shortened V by 4 bases and J by 2 bases, and 12 bases separated the two germline ends. The CDR3 length is 14 residues. The CDR3 DNA follows: TGCGCCAGCAGCCTAGGACAGACCGCCTACGAGCAGTACTTC. Protein sequence: CASSLGQTAYEQYF.

This clone was seen a handful of times. Here the CDR3 DNA reads TGCAGCGCAGGGGTGGTTGAAAAACTGTTTTTT. Its protein is CSAGVVEKLFF. The rearrangement joins TRBV29-1 to TRBJ1-4, with D tentatively TRBD1 (6 bases). CDR1 and CDR2 (germline): SQVTM, ANQGSEA. Trimming left V 7 bases short and J 7 bases short, with 10 bases between. There are 11 residues in the CDR3.

This chain uses TRBV29-1 with TRBJ2-1; 11 bases are shared with TRBD2. CDR3 length: 19 residues. The ends lost 4 bases at V and 0 bases at J; junction bases unmatched: 14. Germline V gene sequence: CDR1 SQVTM, CDR2 ANQGSEA. The chain's CDR3 is CSVGYPGTSGASSYNEQFF. CDR3 DNA sequence: TGCAGCGTTGGGTACCCCGGGACTAGCGGCGCGAGCTCCTACAATGAGCAGTTCTTC.

This clone was recorded only once. The rearrangement joins TRBV11-1 to TRBJ2-1; tentatively, D is TRBD2 (5 bases). The CDR3 is 16 amino acids. Trimming shortened V by 3 bases and J by 8 bases, and 20 bases separated the two germline ends. Germline V gene data show CDR1 as SGHAT and CDR2 as FQDESV (reference sequence). In nucleotides, the CDR3 is TGTGCCAGCAGCTTTGGTCCAGGATCGGGGTGGGATGAGCAGTTCTTC. Its translation is CASSFGPGSGWDEQFF.

The rearrangement links TRBV15 to TRBJ2-4, with TRBD2 matching over 8 bases. The CDR3 sequence is 16 residues long. The germline gives CDR1 LNHNV, CDR2 YYDKDF (reference sequence). V shed 0 bases, J shed 3 bases, and the junction held 4 bases outside the gene matches. This CDR3 is CATSREGTSGKNIQYF. DNA for the CDR3: TGTGCCACCAGCAGAGAAGGGACTAGTGGCAAAAACATTCAGTACTTC.

The chain has TRBV7-3 and TRBJ2-5; possibly TRBD2 for D (6 bases). The CDR3 length is 15 residues. Germline loops: CDR1 SGHTA, CDR2 FQGTGA. Trimming stripped 4 bases from V and 2 bases from J, with 14 bases between. CDR3 sequence reads: CASSSLAGKQETQYF. CDR3 bases: TGTGCCAGCAGCTCCCTTGCGGGGAAACAAGAGACCCAGTACTTC.

This sequence joins TRBV5-4 and TRBJ2-1; 14 bases align to TRBD2. This CDR3 is built from 15 residues. Germline CDR1 SGHNT, CDR2 YYREEE (reference sequence). Losses at the gene ends were 4 bases for V and 8 bases for J; bases not matched to a gene: 5. The CDR3 DNA reads as TGTGCCAGCAGCCCGCAGACTAGCGGGAGGGATGAGCAGTTCTTC. It is translated as CASSPQTSGRDEQFF.

The chain carries TRBV24-1 and TRBJ2-1, with TRBD2 matching 9 bases. This CDR3 contains 17 residues. Germline loops: CDR1 KGHDR, CDR2 SFDVKD. V shed 9 bases and J 4 bases; nucleotides not matched to a gene: 15. In nucleotides, the CDR3 is TGTGCCACCGGCTCTGGGGCGGGAGGGAGTTCATACAATGAGCAGTTCTTC. Its translation: CATGSGAGGSSYNEQFF.

The rearrangement links TRBV28 to TRBJ2-6, with 8 bases aligning to TRBD1. The ends lost 8 bases at V and 0 bases at J; junction bases unmatched: 6. Germline CDR1 and CDR2: MDHEN and SYDVKM. The CDR3 has 16 amino acids. CDR3 sequence reads: CASFRGLVSGANVLTF. Written as DNA, the CDR3 is TGTGCCAGCTTCAGGGGGCTCGTCTCTGGGGCCAACGTCCTGACTTTC.

This chain connects TRBV5-1 to TRBJ2-7; 9 positions match TRBD1. CDR1 SGHRS and CDR2 YFSETQ come from the germline V gene. The V and J ends lost 3 bases and 3 bases, in that order; junction bases with no gene match: 4. The CDR3 spans 14 residues. CDR3 DNA: TGCGCCAGCAGCTCCGGGACAGGGAGCTACGAGCAGTACTTC. Protein product: CASSSGTGSYEQYF.

V and J are TRBV2 and TRBJ2-7, with 8 bases fitting TRBD1. The CDR3 has 13 amino acids. CDR1 SNHLY and CDR2 FYNNEI come from the germline V gene. J was trimmed by 3 bases and V by 11 bases; bases with no gene match: 9. The CDR3 DNA follows: TGTGCCGGCCGTAGACAGGGGCTCTACGAGCAGTACTTC. Its translation: CAGRRQGLYEQYF.

The rearrangement uses TRBV7-2 and TRBJ2-1; 12 bases match TRBD2. Germline V gene data show CDR1 as SGHTA and CDR2 as FQGNSA. There are 14 residues in the CDR3. V was pared by 4 bases and J by 7 bases, with 2 bases of the junction left unmatched. The CDR3 DNA reads as TGTGCCAGCAGCTGGACTAGCGGGACAAATGAGCAGTTCTTC. Its protein is CASSWTSGTNEQFF.

The gene calls are TRBV6-6 and TRBJ2-7; unclear D gene. Trimming stripped 0 bases from V and 3 bases from J, with 12 bases between. CDR1 and CDR2 from the germline V gene are MNHNY and SVGAGI (reference sequence). This CDR3 has 15 residues. The CDR3 is CASSYSALSNYEQYF. The CDR3 DNA reads TGTGCCAGCAGTTACTCCGCACTCTCTAACTACGAGCAGTACTTC.

The rearrangement links TRBV5-1 to TRBJ2-1; 12 nucleotides match TRBD2. After removal of 0 bases from V and 5 bases from J, the junction contained 0 bases not matched to a gene. Germline V gene sequence: CDR1 SGHRS, CDR2 YFSETQ. The CDR3 length is 15 residues. CDR3 DNA sequence: TGCGCCAGCAGCTTGGGACTAGCGGGAGACAATGAGCAGTTCTTC. This translates into CASSLGLAGDNEQFF.

V usage is TRBV5-4 and J usage is TRBJ2-3; 9 nucleotides agree with TRBD2. The germline V gene encodes CDR1 SGHNT and CDR2 YYREEE (reference sequence). This CDR3 spans 15 amino acids. J was trimmed by 5 bases and V by 2 bases; bases with no gene match: 6. The CDR3 nucleotides are TGTGCCAGCAGCTTAAGGACTAGCGAGGGAGATACGCAGTATTTT. Encoded protein: CASSLRTSEGDTQYF.

The chain is built from TRBV4-3 and TRBJ2-7; D call uncertain. Germline lookup yields CDR1 LGHNA and CDR2 YSLEER. This CDR3 has 16 amino acids. The V end was cut by 0 bases, the J end by 7 bases, with 19 bases between. This CDR3 reads CASSQDINSPTSEQYF. The CDR3 region has the DNA TGCGCCAGCAGCCAAGATATAAACAGTCCTACGTCGGAGCAGTACTTC.

This chain links TRBV6-2 or TRBV6-3 with TRBJ1-6; 9 bases line up with TRBD1. V was pared by 2 bases and J by 9 bases, with 11 bases of the junction left unmatched. From germline, CDR1 is MNHEY and CDR2 SVGEGT. This CDR3 has 17 residues. CDR3 protein: CASSYLVSGTGISPLHF. In DNA, the CDR3 is TGTGCCAGCAGTTACCTTGTTTCCGGGACAGGGATTTCACCCCTCCACTTT.

V gene TRBV7-2 combines with J gene TRBJ2-2; TRBD2 aligns across 7 bases. Germline loops: CDR1 SGHTA, CDR2 FQGNSA. With 3 bases clipped from V and 6 bases from J, the junction kept 4 bases outside the gene matches. The CDR3 totals 14 residues. The CDR3 DNA reads as TGTGCCAGCAGCTTGACTGGGAGGGCCGGGGAGCTGTTTTTT. Amino acid sequence: CASSLTGRAGELFF.